This T cell receptor (beta chain) was observed in a study of cytomegalovirus exposure and HLA in healthy donors. Study background: The early release's HLA-typed donors yielded tens of millions of unique TCRs.

About this clone itself: Its antigen is undetermined.

Between the trimmed V and J ends, which lost 5 bases and 0 bases, there was a span of 13 bases. The CDR3 length is 16 residues. Germline V CDR1 and CDR2: SGHVS, FQNEAQ. General observations from the study: Rare TCR sequences predominated, though certain public TCRs were found in many donors. A later analysis associated 15,000 to 20,000 TCR beta sequences with HLA alleles at a 0.05 false discovery rate. It is likely that the observed cluster of highly shared sequence variants was a sequencing artifact.

13 Jbeta primers and 60 Vbeta primers were used for the PCR. Here immunoSEQ multiplex PCR was the method, and the copy in TCRdb shows in-frame clones only, minus some. The sample lists about 190,000 clones; 80% to 85% were seen once. The sample was PBMCs. The origin of this receptor is a woman aged 18-29 years in good health and CMV-seronegative. The genes are TRBV7-8 and TRBJ2-2; a weak D match, TRBD1 (6 bases). This chain's CDR3 is CASSRQGRSNTGELFF. The CDR3 nucleotides read TGTGCCAGCAGCCGTCAGGGGCGTTCGAACACCGGGGAGCTGTTTTTT.